Following are 2 T cell receptor beta chains from one sample sequenced in a study of blood T cell repertoires in COVID-19. Using immunoSEQ multiplex PCR, the repertoire was profiled, and TCRdb retains in-frame clones only, with some absent. The sample consists of more than 100,000 clones, around 89% of them appearing once. Sample: peripheral blood. These receptors were obtained from a man in his fifties with active or convalescent COVID-19.

The chain employs TRBV11-3 and TRBJ2-1; maybe TRBD2 (5 bases). V dropped 5 bases and J dropped 1 base, with 18 bases sitting between them. Germline lookup yields CDR1 SGHNT and CDR2 YENEEA. The CDR3 extends over 17 amino acids. This CDR3 reads CASSPSLELGSYNEQFF. The CDR3 bases are TGTGCCAGCAGCCCTAGCCTCGAGTTGGGGTCCTACAATGAGCAGTTCTTC.

This chain joins TRBV2 and TRBJ1-4; 7 nucleotides match TRBD1. The CDR3 loop spans 14 amino acids. After removal of 7 bases from V and 3 bases from J, the junction contained 5 bases not matched to a gene. Germline-derived CDR1 and CDR2 are SNHLY and FYNNEI. CDR3 loop: CASNGGTANEKLFF. The CDR3 DNA reads TGTGCCAGCAATGGGGGGACAGCTAATGAAAAACTGTTTTTT.